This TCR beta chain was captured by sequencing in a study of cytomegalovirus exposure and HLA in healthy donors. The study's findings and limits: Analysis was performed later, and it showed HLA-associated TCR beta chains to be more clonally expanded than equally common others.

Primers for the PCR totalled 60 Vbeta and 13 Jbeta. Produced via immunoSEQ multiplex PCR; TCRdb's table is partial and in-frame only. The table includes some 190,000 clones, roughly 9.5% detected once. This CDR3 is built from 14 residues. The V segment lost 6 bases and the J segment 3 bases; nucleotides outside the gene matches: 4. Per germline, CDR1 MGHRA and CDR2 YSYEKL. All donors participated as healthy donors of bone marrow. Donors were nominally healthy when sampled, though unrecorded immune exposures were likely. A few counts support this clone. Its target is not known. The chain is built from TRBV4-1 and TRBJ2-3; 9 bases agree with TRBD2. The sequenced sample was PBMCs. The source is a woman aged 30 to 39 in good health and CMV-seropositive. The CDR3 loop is CASSGTSSTDTQYF. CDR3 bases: TGCGCCAGCAGTGGGACTAGCTCGACAGATACGCAGTATTTT.